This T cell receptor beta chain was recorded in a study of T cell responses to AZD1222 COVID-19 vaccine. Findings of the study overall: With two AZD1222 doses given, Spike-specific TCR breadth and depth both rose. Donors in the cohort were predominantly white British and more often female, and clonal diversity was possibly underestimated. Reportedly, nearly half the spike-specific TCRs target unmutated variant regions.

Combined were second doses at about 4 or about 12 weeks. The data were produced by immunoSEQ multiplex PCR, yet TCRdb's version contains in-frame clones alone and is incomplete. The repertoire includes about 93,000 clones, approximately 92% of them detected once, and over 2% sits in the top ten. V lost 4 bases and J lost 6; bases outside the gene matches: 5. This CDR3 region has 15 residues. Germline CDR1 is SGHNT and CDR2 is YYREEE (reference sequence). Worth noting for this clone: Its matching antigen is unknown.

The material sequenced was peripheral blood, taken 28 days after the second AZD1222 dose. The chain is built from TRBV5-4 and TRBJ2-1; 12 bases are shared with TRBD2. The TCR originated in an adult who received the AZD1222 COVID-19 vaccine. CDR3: CASSAGLAGSNEQFF. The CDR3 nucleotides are TGTGCCAGCAGCGCCGGACTAGCGGGGAGCAATGAGCAGTTCTTC.